Listed below are T cell receptor beta chains from one sample, sequenced in a study of cytomegalovirus exposure and HLA in healthy donors. Clones were read by immunoSEQ multiplex PCR, and TCRdb kept only the in-frame ones, dropping some. The table lists over 200,000 clones, almost 85% of them singletons. Sample: PBMCs. All receptors come from a woman aged 40 to 50 in good health and CMV-seronegative. The CDR3 runs from the conserved cysteine through the conserved F or W. The D gene is left open where the match is weak. The size field is filled for only some rows; it gives once, few, many or a size class.

d_gene: TRBD2; v_gene: TRBV6-6; j_gene: TRBJ2-1; abundance: .; CDR3aa: CASSYGGLADNEQFF; CDR3nt: TGTGCCAGCAGTTATGGAGGACTAGCTGACAATGAGCAGTTCTTC
d_gene: TRBD1; v_gene: TRBV19; j_gene: TRBJ1-5; abundance: once; CDR3aa: CASRGTGNQPQHF; CDR3nt: TGTGCCAGTAGAGGGACAGGGAATCAGCCCCAGCATTTT
d_gene: .; v_gene: TRBV7-9; j_gene: TRBJ1-4; abundance: few; CDR3aa: CASSRVLGGEKLFF; CDR3nt: TGTGCCAGCAGCCGGGTCTTGGGTGGTGAAAAACTGTTTTTT
d_gene: TRBD1; v_gene: TRBV9; j_gene: TRBJ2-7; abundance: .; CDR3aa: CASSVGQGDYEQYF; CDR3nt: TGTGCCAGCAGCGTAGGACAGGGGGACTACGAGCAGTACTTC
d_gene: .; v_gene: TRBV12-2; j_gene: TRBJ2-1; abundance: .; CDR3aa: CASRLCPGFQFF; CDR3nt: TGTGCAAGTCGCCTCTGCCCGGGATTCCAGTTCTTC
d_gene: TRBD1; v_gene: TRBV7-2; j_gene: TRBJ1-6; abundance: .; CDR3aa: CASSPGGYSPLHF; CDR3nt: TGTGCCAGCAGCCCAGGGGGCTATTCACCCCTCCACTTT
d_gene: TRBD1; v_gene: TRBV5-1; j_gene: TRBJ1-1; abundance: .; CDR3aa: CATNAGQPNTEAFF; CDR3nt: TGCGCCACCAACGCGGGACAGCCTAACACTGAAGCTTTCTTT
d_gene: TRBD1; v_gene: TRBV19; j_gene: TRBJ1-6; abundance: .; CDR3aa: CASSIEPTGVRNSPLHF; CDR3nt: TGTGCCAGTAGTATAGAACCCACAGGGGTACGGAATTCACCCCTCCACTTT
d_gene: .; v_gene: TRBV11-2; j_gene: TRBJ1-6; abundance: few; CDR3aa: CASSLEGDSPLHF; CDR3nt: TGTGCCAGCAGCTTAGAAGGGGATTCACCCCTCCACTTT
d_gene: TRBD1; v_gene: TRBV9; j_gene: TRBJ1-1; abundance: .; CDR3aa: CASSNGQGGNTEAFF; CDR3nt: TGTGCCAGCAGCAACGGACAGGGCGGGAACACTGAAGCTTTCTTT
d_gene: TRBD1; v_gene: TRBV2; j_gene: TRBJ1-6; abundance: few; CDR3aa: CASLDRTNSPLHF; CDR3nt: TGTGCCAGCCTGGACAGGACGAATTCACCCCTCCACTTT
d_gene: TRBD2; v_gene: TRBV2; j_gene: TRBJ2-7; abundance: .; CDR3aa: CASRTPGLAGGDEQYF; CDR3nt: TGTGCCAGCAGAACACCGGGACTAGCGGGGGGCGACGAGCAGTACTTC
d_gene: TRBD2; v_gene: TRBV9; j_gene: TRBJ2-2; abundance: .; CDR3aa: CASSVDGQGAGTGELFF; CDR3nt: TGTGCCAGCAGCGTGGACGGGCAGGGAGCGGGGACCGGGGAGCTGTTTTTT
d_gene: TRBD2; v_gene: TRBV7-9; j_gene: TRBJ2-1; abundance: .; CDR3aa: CASSSSGGAAYNEQFF; CDR3nt: TGTGCCAGCAGTTCCAGCGGGGGGGCCGCCTACAATGAGCAGTTCTTC
d_gene: .; v_gene: TRBV9; j_gene: TRBJ1-6; abundance: .; CDR3aa: CASSVAQDNSPLHF; CDR3nt: TGTGCCAGCAGCGTAGCCCAGGATAATTCACCCCTCCACTTT
d_gene: TRBD2; v_gene: TRBV7-9; j_gene: TRBJ2-5; abundance: .; CDR3aa: CASSFRTSGETQYF; CDR3nt: TGTGCCAGCAGCTTCAGGACTAGCGGAGAGACCCAGTACTTC
d_gene: .; v_gene: TRBV5-4; j_gene: TRBJ2-4; abundance: .; CDR3aa: CASSLDNSPAKNIQYF; CDR3nt: TGTGCCAGCAGCTTGGATAACAGCCCAGCCAAAAACATTCAGTACTTC
d_gene: .; v_gene: TRBV7-2; j_gene: TRBJ1-1; abundance: once; CDR3aa: CASRYREGNTEAFF; CDR3nt: TGTGCCAGCCGGTACAGGGAGGGGAACACTGAAGCTTTCTTT
d_gene: TRBD1; v_gene: TRBV30; j_gene: TRBJ1-1; abundance: .; CDR3aa: CACNNRGGTEAFF; CDR3nt: TGTGCCTGTAACAACAGGGGGGGCACTGAAGCTTTCTTT
d_gene: .; v_gene: TRBV7-9; j_gene: TRBJ1-6; abundance: .; CDR3aa: CASSLQGRDSPLHF; CDR3nt: TGTGCCAGCAGCTTACAGGGGCGGGATTCACCCCTCCACTTT
d_gene: .; v_gene: TRBV5-6; j_gene: TRBJ2-7; abundance: .; CDR3aa: CASSSRTPNYEQYF; CDR3nt: TGTGCCAGCAGCTCAAGGACTCCTAACTACGAGCAGTACTTC
d_gene: .; v_gene: TRBV21-1; j_gene: TRBJ2-1; abundance: .; CDR3aa: CASSGRGGIYNEQFF; CDR3nt: TGTGCCAGCAGCGGGCGGGGGGGAATCTACAATGAGCAGTTCTTC
d_gene: .; v_gene: TRBV6-6; j_gene: TRBJ2-7; abundance: .; CDR3aa: CASSGHDSYEQYF; CDR3nt: TGTGCCAGCAGCGGACACGACTCCTACGAGCAGTACTTC
d_gene: .; v_gene: TRBV4-3; j_gene: TRBJ1-5; abundance: .; CDR3aa: CASSQEQGNQPQHF; CDR3nt: TGCGCCAGCAGCCAAGAGCAGGGTAATCAGCCCCAGCATTTT
d_gene: .; v_gene: TRBV9; j_gene: TRBJ1-6; abundance: .; CDR3aa: CASSVEDRMYSPLHF; CDR3nt: TGTGCCAGCAGCGTAGAAGACAGGATGTATTCACCCCTCCACTTT
d_gene: TRBD2; v_gene: TRBV11-3; j_gene: TRBJ2-1; abundance: .; CDR3aa: CASSFGGRGSYNEQFF; CDR3nt: TGTGCCAGCAGTTTCGGGGGGAGAGGATCCTACAATGAGCAGTTCTTC
d_gene: .; v_gene: TRBV29-1; j_gene: TRBJ1-1; abundance: .; CDR3aa: CSALGGLNTEAFF; CDR3nt: TGCAGCGCCCTGGGGGGGTTGAACACTGAAGCTTTCTTT
d_gene: .; v_gene: TRBV11-3; j_gene: TRBJ1-1; abundance: .; CDR3aa: CASSRPGGEAFF; CDR3nt: TGTGCCAGCAGCCGCCCTGGAGGCGAAGCTTTCTTT
d_gene: .; v_gene: TRBV9; j_gene: TRBJ1-1; abundance: .; CDR3aa: CASSSRQDTEAFF; CDR3nt: TGTGCCAGCAGCTCCCGACAGGACACTGAAGCTTTCTTT
d_gene: TRBD1; v_gene: TRBV7-9; j_gene: TRBJ1-5; abundance: .; CDR3aa: CASSVQGRDQPQHF; CDR3nt: TGTGCCAGCAGTGTACAGGGGAGAGATCAGCCCCAGCATTTT
d_gene: .; v_gene: TRBV11-2; j_gene: TRBJ2-7; abundance: .; CDR3aa: CASSFLREGEQYF; CDR3nt: TGTGCCAGCAGCTTCCTCAGGGAAGGGGAGCAGTACTTC
d_gene: TRBD2; v_gene: TRBV12-5; j_gene: TRBJ2-3; abundance: .; CDR3aa: CASGPGLALRSADTQYF; CDR3nt: TGTGCTAGTGGGCCGGGACTAGCCCTCCGAAGCGCAGATACGCAGTATTTT
d_gene: .; v_gene: TRBV2; j_gene: TRBJ2-7; abundance: .; CDR3aa: CASRGTFSSNYEQYF; CDR3nt: TGTGCCAGCAGAGGGACTTTTTCGAGCAACTACGAGCAGTACTTC
d_gene: .; v_gene: TRBV11-3; j_gene: TRBJ2-7; abundance: .; CDR3aa: CASSLYYEQYF; CDR3nt: TGTGCCAGCAGCCTGTACTACGAGCAGTACTTC
d_gene: TRBD1; v_gene: TRBV5-1; j_gene: TRBJ2-7; abundance: .; CDR3aa: CASTTDSGQGYEQYF; CDR3nt: TGCGCCAGCACCACAGACTCGGGACAGGGATACGAGCAGTACTTC
d_gene: TRBD1; v_gene: TRBV5-4; j_gene: TRBJ1-3; abundance: .; CDR3aa: CASSLGTGRNTIYF; CDR3nt: TGTGCCAGCAGCTTGGGGACAGGAAGGAACACCATATATTTT
d_gene: .; v_gene: TRBV5-1; j_gene: TRBJ2-5; abundance: .; CDR3aa: CASSLGAGVRQETQYF; CDR3nt: TGCGCCAGCAGCTTGGGGGCAGGGGTCCGACAAGAGACCCAGTACTTC
d_gene: .; v_gene: TRBV29-1; j_gene: TRBJ2-1; abundance: .; CDR3aa: CSVEAGRLSEQFF; CDR3nt: TGCAGCGTTGAAGCGGGGAGGTTGAGCGAGCAGTTCTTC
d_gene: .; v_gene: TRBV7-3; j_gene: TRBJ2-5; abundance: few; CDR3aa: CASSFRRGSQETQYF; CDR3nt: TGTGCCAGCAGCTTTAGGCGGGGAAGCCAAGAGACCCAGTACTTC
d_gene: TRBD1; v_gene: TRBV6-1; j_gene: TRBJ1-1; abundance: .; CDR3aa: CASSGRQGDRTEAFF; CDR3nt: TGTGCCAGCAGTGGAAGACAGGGGGATAGAACTGAAGCTTTCTTT
d_gene: TRBD2; v_gene: TRBV7-9; j_gene: TRBJ2-7; abundance: .; CDR3aa: CAVAGDQYEQYF; CDR3nt: TGTGCAGTGGCGGGGGATCAATACGAGCAGTACTTC
d_gene: .; v_gene: TRBV4-1; j_gene: TRBJ1-2; abundance: .; CDR3aa: CASSQGGGGYGYTF; CDR3nt: TGCGCCAGCAGCCAAGGAGGCGGGGGCTATGGCTACACCTTC
d_gene: TRBD1; v_gene: TRBV7-8; j_gene: TRBJ1-6; abundance: .; CDR3aa: CASSLTTGTISPLHF; CDR3nt: TGTGCCAGCAGCTTAACGACAGGGACAATATCACCCCTCCACTTT
d_gene: .; v_gene: TRBV15; j_gene: TRBJ1-5; abundance: .; CDR3aa: CATSRDAVSQPQHF; CDR3nt: TGTGCCACCAGCAGAGATGCGGTGAGTCAGCCCCAGCATTTT
d_gene: .; v_gene: TRBV30; j_gene: TRBJ1-1; abundance: .; CDR3aa: CAWSARFAKAFF; CDR3nt: TGTGCCTGGAGTGCCCGGTTTGCCAAAGCTTTCTTT